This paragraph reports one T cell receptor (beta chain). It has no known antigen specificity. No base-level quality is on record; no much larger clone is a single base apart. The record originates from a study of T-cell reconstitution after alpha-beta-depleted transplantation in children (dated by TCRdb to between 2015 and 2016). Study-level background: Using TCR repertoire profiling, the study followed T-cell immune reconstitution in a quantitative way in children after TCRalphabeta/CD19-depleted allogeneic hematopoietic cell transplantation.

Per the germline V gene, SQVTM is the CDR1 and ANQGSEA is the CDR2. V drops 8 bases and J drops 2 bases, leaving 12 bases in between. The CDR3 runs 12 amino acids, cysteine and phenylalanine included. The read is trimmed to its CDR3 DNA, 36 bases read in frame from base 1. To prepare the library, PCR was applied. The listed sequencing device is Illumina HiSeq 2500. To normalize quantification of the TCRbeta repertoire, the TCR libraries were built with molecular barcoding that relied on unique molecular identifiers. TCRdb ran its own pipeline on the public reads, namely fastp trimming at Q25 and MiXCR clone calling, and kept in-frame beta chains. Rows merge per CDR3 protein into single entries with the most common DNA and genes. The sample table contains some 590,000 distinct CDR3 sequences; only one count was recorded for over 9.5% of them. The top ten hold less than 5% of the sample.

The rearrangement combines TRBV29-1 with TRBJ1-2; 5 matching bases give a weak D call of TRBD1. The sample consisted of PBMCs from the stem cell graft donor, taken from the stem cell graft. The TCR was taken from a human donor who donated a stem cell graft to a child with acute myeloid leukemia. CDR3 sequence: CSHSGGNYGYTF. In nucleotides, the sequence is TGCAGCCATTCGGGGGGGAACTATGGCTACACCTTC.